This TCR beta chain was documented in a study of spatial heterogeneity in lung cancer. Stated time point: sample taken at primary tumor resection. Researchers sequenced whole RNA taken from tumor, nontumor lung or frozen PBMC without sorting. The CDR3 contains 14 residues. V lost 8 bases and J lost 6; bases outside the gene matches: 6. Germline V CDR1 and CDR2: LNHDA, SQIVND (reference sequence). This clonotype has a count of ten or more. In the library, each TCR cDNA molecule bore its own unique molecular identifier. One entry per CDR3 protein results from TCRdb running MiXCR on the 5' RACE reads. The sample yields 25,000 to 30,000 distinct CDR3 sequences, 7.5% to 9.5% seen once.

This receptor was identified in a female donor with early-stage non-small cell lung cancer. This rearrangement joins TRBV19 to TRBJ2-2; 10 bases match TRBD2. The sequencing here drew on PBMCs, taken at surgery. The CDR3: CASAASGSAGELFF. The CDR3 nucleotides read TGTGCCAGTGCGGCTAGCGGGAGTGCCGGGGAGCTGTTTTTT. Based on the CDR3 plus reference TRBV19 and TRBJ2-2, the full variable domain is DGGITQSPKYLFRKEGQNVTLSCEQNLNHDAMYWYRQDPGQGLRLIYYSQIVNDFQKGDIAEGYSVSREKKESFPLTVTSAQKNPTAFYLCASAASGSAGELFFGEGSRLTVL.